The sequence of this T cell receptor beta chain was determined in a study of CD8+ T cells in alopecia areata. In each case, RNA was isolated and then reverse transcribed into cDNA as the sequencing template. Data came from immunoSEQ multiplex PCR; TCRdb stores just in-frame clones and leaves some out. The sample includes some 110,000 clones, roughly 69% seen only once; the top ten take 2.8%. Study findings and constraints: Scalp sample sequencing also detects resident alphabeta T cells of normal skin.

Remarks on this clone: Its cognate antigen is unknown. Mismatch with germline at one junction end may stem from a read error.

The CDR3 totals 14 residues. Germline loops: CDR1 SGDLS, CDR2 YYNGEE. This clonotype was obtained from a human donor in good health. The source material was CD4+ T cells sorted from blood. The chain couples TRBV9 to TRBJ1-2; maybe TRBD1 (5 bases). CDR3 sequence reads: CASSRSGSNYGYTF. The CDR3 DNA reads as TGTGCCAGCAGCCGTTCAGGGTCTAATTATGGCTACACCTTC.